This TCR beta chain was recorded in a study of blood T cells in healthy people across ages. Study-wide points: The study regarded diversity estimates from one million T cells as underestimates. TCR beta diversity, measured per million T cells, fell in a roughly linear way with age. The study found more naive CD4+ cells and higher diversity in long-lived than aged donors.

The people who gave samples were healthy Caucasians from Russia, aged roughly 6 to 100. The second PCR ran about 6 to 11 cycles with a sample-barcoded 5' primer and J-beta primers. MiXCR, applied by TCRdb to the 5' RACE reads, yields one record per CDR3 protein. This sample yields over 1,200,000 distinct CDR3 sequences, of which 59% are seen a single time; more than 6% belongs to the top ten. Germline CDR1 SGHDT, CDR2 YYEEEE. CDR3 size: 14 residues. With regard to this clonotype: Its antigen is still unknown. The junction departs from germline at one end; a sequencing error may be responsible.

The V call is TRBV5-6, the J call TRBJ2-1; the D gene is possibly TRBD2 (5 bases). The sequencing sample was made of blood. The sequence derives from a man aged 18 to 29 in good health. CDR3 loop: CVSSPGLPGNEQFF. DNA for the CDR3: TGTGTCAGCAGCCCCGGACTCCCCGGGAATGAGCAGTTCTTC.